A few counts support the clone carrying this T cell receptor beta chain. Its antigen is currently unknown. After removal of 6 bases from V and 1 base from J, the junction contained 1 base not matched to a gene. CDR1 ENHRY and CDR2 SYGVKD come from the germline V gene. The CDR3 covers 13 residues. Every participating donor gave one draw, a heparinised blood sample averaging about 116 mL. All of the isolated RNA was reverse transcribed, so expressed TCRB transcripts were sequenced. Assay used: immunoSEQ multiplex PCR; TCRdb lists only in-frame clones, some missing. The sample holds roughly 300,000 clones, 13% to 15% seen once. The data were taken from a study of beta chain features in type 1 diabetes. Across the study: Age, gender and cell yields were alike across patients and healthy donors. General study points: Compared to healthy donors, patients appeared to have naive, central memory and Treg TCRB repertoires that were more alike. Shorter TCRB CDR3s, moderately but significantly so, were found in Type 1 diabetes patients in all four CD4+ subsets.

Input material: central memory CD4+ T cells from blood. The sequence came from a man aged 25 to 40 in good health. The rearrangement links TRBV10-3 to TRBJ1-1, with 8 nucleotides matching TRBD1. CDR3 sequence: CAIRGQGNTEAFF. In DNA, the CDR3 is TGTGCCATCAGAGGACAGGGGAACACTGAAGCTTTCTTT.